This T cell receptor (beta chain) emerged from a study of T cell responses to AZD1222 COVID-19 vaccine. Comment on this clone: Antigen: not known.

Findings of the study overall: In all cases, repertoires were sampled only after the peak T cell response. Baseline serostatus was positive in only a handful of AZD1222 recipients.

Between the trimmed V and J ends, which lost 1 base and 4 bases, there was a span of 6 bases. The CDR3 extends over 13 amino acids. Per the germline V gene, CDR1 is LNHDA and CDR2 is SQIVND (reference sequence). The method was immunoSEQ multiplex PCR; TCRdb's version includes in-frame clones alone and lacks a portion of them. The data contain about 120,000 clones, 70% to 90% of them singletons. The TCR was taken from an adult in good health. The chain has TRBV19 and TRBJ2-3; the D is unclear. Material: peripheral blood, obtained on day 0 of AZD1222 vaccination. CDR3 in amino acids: CASSIGGADTQYF. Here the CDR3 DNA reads TGTGCCAGTAGTATAGGTGGGGCAGATACGCAGTATTTT.